One and the same sample provided the 10 T cell receptor beta chains below, sequenced in a study of blood T cell repertoires in COVID-19. Repertoires were generated with immunoSEQ multiplex PCR, while TCRdb's copy carries only in-frame clones and drops some. The sample contains roughly 200,000 clones, roughly 80% of which appear only once. The sequenced sample consisted of peripheral blood. All receptors derive from a human donor in a cohort sampled during active COVID-19.

CDR3 loop: CASNTWESRTDTQYF. In nucleotides, the CDR3 is TGTGCCAGCAATACGTGGGAGTCACGCACAGATACGCAGTATTTT. The chain employs TRBV7-9 and TRBJ2-3, with D possibly being TRBD2 (5 bases). This CDR3 is 15 amino acids long. V was cut by 7 bases and J by 1 base, with 15 bases left in between. CDR1 SEHNR and CDR2 FQNEAQ come from the germline V gene (reference sequence).

The chain couples TRBV5-1 to TRBJ2-5; 11 nucleotides line up with TRBD2. The germline V gene encodes CDR1 SGHRS and CDR2 YFSETQ. This CDR3 has 17 residues. With V trimmed by 4 bases and J by 3 bases, 11 bases remained unmatched. The CDR3, as DNA: TGCGCCAGCAGCCCGCATACTAGCGGGAGAGGGGAAGAGACCCAGTACTTC. It yields the protein CASSPHTSGRGEETQYF.

The chain carries TRBV5-4 and TRBJ1-2; a weak D match, TRBD1 (6 bases). The germline V and J ends were trimmed by 0 bases and 2 bases, with 11 bases remaining between them. Germline V gene sequence: CDR1 SGHNT, CDR2 YYREEE (reference sequence). This CDR3 region has 15 residues. CDR3 in DNA: TGTGCCAGCAGCTTGGCGGGGGGGCGCAACTATGGCTACACCTTC. Residues: CASSLAGGRNYGYTF.

The chain carries TRBV6-2 or TRBV6-3 and TRBJ1-2; 8 nucleotides agree with TRBD1. The trim removed 4 bases at V and 6 bases at J, leaving 7 bases unmatched. This CDR3 is 14 amino acids long. From germline, CDR1 is MNHEY and CDR2 SVGEGT. CDR3 amino acids: CASSLPRTGNGYTF. CDR3 nucleotide sequence: TGTGCCAGCAGTTTACCCCGGACAGGGAATGGCTACACCTTC.

The chain recombines TRBV19 with TRBJ2-2; the match to TRBD1 covers 8 bases. The CDR3 sequence is 13 residues long. V was clipped by 1 base and J by 8 bases; unmatched bases: 0. Germline CDR1 and CDR2: LNHDA and SQIVND (reference sequence). CDR3 DNA: TGTGCCAGTAGTATAGGACAGGGGGGGGAGCTGTTTTTT. Its protein is CASSIGQGGELFF.

The gene calls are TRBV2 and TRBJ1-5; D is perhaps TRBD1 (6 bases). This CDR3 contains 15 residues. The V end lost 3 bases, the J end lost 2 bases, and 11 bases lay between the germline ends. The germline gives CDR1 SNHLY, CDR2 FYNNEI. The DNA for the CDR3 is TGTGCCAGCAGTGAGGGACAACTTCGCAATCAGCCCCAGCATTTT. Translation: CASSEGQLRNQPQHF.

This clone appeared once. The J gene is TRBJ1-1, the V gene TRBV12-3 or TRBV12-4, with D perhaps TRBD1 (5 bases). The V end lost 6 bases, the J end lost 11 bases, and 13 bases lay between the germline ends. This CDR3 is 11 amino acids long. Here the CDR3 DNA reads TGTGCCAGCAGGATCCAGGGAGGTGCTTTCTTT. Protein sequence: CASRIQGGAFF.

The chain couples TRBV10-3 to TRBJ2-7; maybe TRBD1 (5 bases). CDR3 length equals 14 residues. V was trimmed by 4 bases and J by 0 bases, leaving 10 bases between them. From germline, CDR1 is ENHRY and CDR2 SYGVKD. CDR3 coding DNA: TGTGCCATCAGTGTTACAGGCTTCTCCTACGAGCAGTACTTC. This encodes CAISVTGFSYEQYF.

The CDR3 sequence is CASSPGTGRTEETQYF. CDR3 coding DNA: TGTGCCAGTAGTCCCGGGACAGGTAGGACCGAAGAGACCCAGTACTTC. The chain carries TRBV19 and TRBJ2-5; 8 positions agree with TRBD1. CDR1 is LNHDA and CDR2 is SQIVND in the germline V gene (reference sequence). The V segment lost 5 bases and the J segment 3 bases; nucleotides outside the gene matches: 11. The CDR3 sequence is 16 residues long.

The chain recombines TRBV7-8 with TRBJ2-7; 9 nucleotides match TRBD1. From germline, CDR1 is SGHVS and CDR2 FQNEAQ. The V and J ends lost 5 bases and 4 bases, in that order; junction bases with no gene match: 6. This CDR3 is 14 amino acids long. CDR3 sequence (DNA): TGTGCCAGCAGCCGAACAGGGGGCATGTACGAGCAGTACTTC. Protein product: CASSRTGGMYEQYF.